This note documents a single TCR beta chain sequence. The antigen is not known. CDR1 is SGHNT, CDR2 YYREEE, per germline (reference sequence). Trimming pared 4 bases from V and 1 base from J, leaving 11 bases between. The length of the CDR3 is 14 residues. The sample originates from a study of cytomegalovirus exposure and HLA in healthy donors. Overall study findings and caveats: Presence/absence analyses took donor sequencing depth as roughly uniform.

The PCR ran on 60 Vbeta and 13 Jbeta primers. Here immunoSEQ multiplex PCR was the method, and the copy in TCRdb shows in-frame clones only, minus some. The data contain roughly 200,000 clones, just over 75% of them singletons. The TCR comes from a man under 40 in good health and CMV-seronegative. The chain joins TRBV5-4 to TRBJ2-5, with no clear D. The source material was PBMCs. This CDR3 reads CASSRDILQETQYF. CDR3 DNA: TGTGCCAGCAGCCGAGATATTCTCCAAGAGACCCAGTACTTC.